This entry lists 17 T cell receptor beta chains sequenced from one sample in a study of T cell changes during pregnancy in multiple sclerosis. Only in-frame clones appear in the TCRdb table, and some are missing; sequencing was by immunoSEQ multiplex PCR. Seen here are tens of thousands of clones, around 90% observed once, and the top ten hold roughly 0.38%. The input for sequencing was CD4+ T cells from peripheral blood mononuclear cells, taken after pregnancy. The receptor source for this set is a female donor in good health, enrolled as a control in a pregnancy study.

This chain connects TRBV5-1 to TRBJ2-1, with TRBD2 matching over 10 bases. The CDR3 is 14 amino acids. CDR1 and CDR2 from the germline V gene are SGHRS and YFSETQ. The V and J ends lost 0 bases and 9 bases, in that order; junction bases with no gene match: 3. The CDR3 is CASSLGLAGAEQFF. The DNA of the CDR3 is TGCGCCAGCAGCTTGGGGCTAGCGGGAGCTGAGCAGTTCTTC. The full variable domain, its missing parts supplied by reference TRBV5-1 and TRBJ2-1, is KAGVTQTPRYLIKTRGQQVTLSCSPISGHRSVSWYQQTPGQGLQFLFEYFSETQRNKGNFPGRFSGRQFSNSRSEMNVSTLELGDSALYLCASSLGLAGAEQFFGPGTRLTVL.

Note on this clone: A junction end diverges from the germline sequence, so it may reflect a read error. The genes are TRBV6-1 and TRBJ2-3, with 10 bases aligning to TRBD2. There are 17 residues in the CDR3. Per the germline V gene, CDR1 is MNHNS and CDR2 is SASEGT. CDR3 coding DNA: TGTGCCAGCACTGAAAGGCTAGCGGGAGTCGTTACAGATACGCAGTATTTT. This translates into CASTERLAGVVTDTQYF.

In DNA form, the CDR3 reads TGTGCCAGCTCACCGCGTCCCGGGACAGGGGGCAGTGAGCAGTTCTTC. Amino acid sequence: CASSPRPGTGGSEQFF. The J gene is TRBJ2-1, the V gene TRBV18; 12 bases agree with TRBD1. Losses at the gene ends were 3 bases for V and 9 bases for J; bases not matched to a gene: 9. The CDR3 totals 16 residues. In germline, CDR1 is KGHSH, CDR2 LQKENI.

This chain links TRBV27 with TRBJ1-1; possible D gene TRBD1, 6 bases. Germline CDR1 and CDR2: MNHEY and SMNVEV (reference sequence). There are 17 residues in the CDR3. V was clipped by 0 bases and J by 3 bases, with 17 bases between them. This CDR3 is CASSLSPLDRIYTEAFF. The CDR3, as DNA: TGTGCCAGCAGTTTATCGCCACTCGACAGGATCTACACTGAAGCTTTCTTT.

J is TRBJ2-3 and V is TRBV19; no clear D. This CDR3 comprises 15 residues. The V gene lost 1 base and the J gene lost 0 bases, with 8 bases spanning the gap. Germline values: CDR1 LNHDA, CDR2 SQIVND (reference sequence). Written as DNA, the CDR3 is TGTGCCAGTAGTATAGGTATCGGGAGCACAGATACGCAGTATTTT. Protein: CASSIGIGSTDTQYF.

This chain connects TRBV5-4 to TRBJ2-1; 11 bases match TRBD2. Germline V lookup: CDR1 SGHNT, CDR2 YYREEE (reference sequence). V was pared by 4 bases and J by 7 bases, with 10 bases of the junction left unmatched. This CDR3 region has 16 residues. The CDR3 is CASSPAGLADGNEQFF. In DNA, the CDR3 is TGTGCCAGCAGCCCCGCGGGACTAGCGGACGGGAATGAGCAGTTCTTC.

The rearrangement uses TRBV19 and TRBJ1-2; TRBD1 matches at 8 bases. CDR3 length: 16 amino acids. Looked up from germline, CDR1 is LNHDA and CDR2 is SQIVND (reference sequence). Trimming took 0 bases from V and 8 from J; bases not matched to a gene: 11. The CDR3 reads CASSIDPQGAGGGYTF. The CDR3 nucleotides are TGTGCCAGTAGTATAGATCCGCAGGGGGCAGGGGGCGGCTACACCTTC.

The gene calls are TRBV11-2 and TRBJ2-7; 10 bases map to TRBD2. CDR1 and CDR2 from the germline V gene are SGHAT and FQNNGV. The J segment lost 4 bases and the V segment lost 5 bases, leaving 8 bases of the junction unmatched. The CDR3 contains 15 residues. CDR3 DNA: TGTGCCAGCAGCCGCCCCCCTAGCGGGGGATACGAGCAGTACTTC. Translating it yields CASSRPPSGGYEQYF.

The V gene is TRBV19, the J gene TRBJ2-5; D might be TRBD2 (6 bases). The V gene lost 1 base and the J gene lost 2 bases, with 8 bases spanning the gap. Germline loops: CDR1 LNHDA, CDR2 SQIVND (reference sequence). This CDR3 has 14 residues. CDR3 bases: TGTGCCAGTAGTATAGCGGGGACTCAAGAGACCCAGTACTTC. The encoded protein is CASSIAGTQETQYF.

CDR3 region: CASSPTVLNEAFF. The CDR3 nucleotides are TGTGCCAGCAGCCCGACAGTACTAAATGAAGCTTTCTTT. The chain employs TRBV13 and TRBJ1-1; D perhaps matches TRBD1 (5 bases). This CDR3 region has 13 residues. Per the germline V gene, CDR1 is PRHDT and CDR2 is FYEKMQ (reference sequence). Trimming took off 5 bases at V and 7 bases at J, with 14 bases between the two ends.

The chain has TRBV6-5 and TRBJ1-5, with D maybe TRBD1 (6 bases). The germline CDR1 and CDR2 sequences are MNHEY and SVGAGI. V dropped 3 bases and J dropped 7 bases, with 10 bases sitting between them. This CDR3 has 13 residues. CDR3 DNA: TGTGCCAGCAGTTATAAAAGGGGGCAGCCCCAGCATTTT. It encodes CASSYKRGQPQHF.

The chain carries TRBV6-4 and TRBJ1-2, with a tentative D call TRBD1 (6 bases). V gave up 3 bases and J gave up 4 bases, with 15 bases separating them. The CDR3 has 15 residues. Germline V CDR1 and CDR2: MRHNA, SNTAGT. The CDR3 DNA sequence: TGTGCCAGCAGTGAGGAGGCGGGGGCAGGCTATGGCTACACCTTC. Amino acid sequence: CASSEEAGAGYGYTF.

V gene TRBV7-8 combines with J gene TRBJ2-3; 12 nucleotides line up with TRBD2. The CDR3 consists of 16 residues. Trimming at V came to 5 bases and at J to 2 bases, leaving 5 bases not matched to a gene. The V gene's germline CDR1 is SGHVS and CDR2 FQNEAQ. Here the CDR3 reads CASSLRTSGTTDTQYF. The CDR3, as DNA: TGTGCCAGCAGCCTGAGGACTAGCGGGACCACAGATACGCAGTATTTT.

This chain connects TRBV10-2 to TRBJ2-3; 9 bases fit TRBD2. CDR3 length equals 15 residues. Trimming took 6 bases from V and 6 from J; bases not matched to a gene: 10. CDR1 is WSHSY, CDR2 SAAADI, per germline. The CDR3 coding sequence is TGCGCCAGCAGAATCTCCGGGACTAGCTCTGATACGCAGTATTTT. This encodes CASRISGTSSDTQYF.

The rearrangement links TRBV2 to TRBJ2-1; D unresolved. This CDR3 is 15 amino acids long. Germline V gene data show CDR1 as SNHLY and CDR2 as FYNNEI. V lost 2 bases and J 4 bases, leaving 12 bases between the germline ends. The CDR3 nucleotides are TGTGCCAGCAGTGAAAGGCAGGTAGGATACAATGAGCAGTTCTTC. This codes for CASSERQVGYNEQFF. Based on the CDR3 plus reference TRBV2 and TRBJ2-1, the full variable domain is EPEVTQTPSHQVTQMGQEVILRCVPISNHLYFYWYRQILGQKVEFLVSFYNNEISEKSEIFDDQFSVERPDGSNFTLKIRSTKLEDSAMYFCASSERQVGYNEQFFGPGTRLTVL.

This clone was counted a few times. The chain's CDR3 is CASSLGVSDEQYF. In DNA form, the CDR3 reads TGTGCCAGCAGCTTGGGGGTAAGCGACGAGCAGTACTTC. The chain employs TRBV5-6 and TRBJ2-7; D gene unclear. The length of the CDR3 is 13 residues. V was cut by 0 bases and J by 5 bases, with 9 bases left in between. Germline CDR1 reads SGHDT; CDR2 reads YYEEEE.

The chain couples TRBV30 to TRBJ2-7, with D uncertain. The CDR3 is 13 residues long. Germline V gene data show CDR1 as GTSNPN and CDR2 as SVGIG (reference sequence). Trimming cost V 3 bases and J 3 bases, with 12 bases left between them. CDR3 sequence: CAWRPMAIYEQYF. The CDR3, as DNA: TGTGCCTGGAGGCCCATGGCAATCTACGAGCAGTACTTC.